A selection of T cell receptor beta chains follows, all from one sample in a study of shared clonotypes between healthy human individuals. Profiling relied on immunoSEQ multiplex PCR, and the TCRdb table lists in-frame clones only, not all of them. The sample records 650,000 to 800,000 clones, about 90% being singletons. Sequenced input: naive CD8+ T cells sorted from blood. The receptors shown here come from a man under 40 in good health. Each CDR3 is given with its conserved first and last residue. Each record gives: clone size, J gene, V gene, D gene, CDR3 protein, CDR3 DNA. A D gene is named only where the DNA matches it firmly. Expanded clones are given a class, and other clones once, few, many or no size at all.

NA	TRBJ2-4	TRBV10-3	NA	CAISNWDTQDIQYF	TGTGCCATCAGCAATTGGGACACCCAGGACATTCAGTACTTC
NA	TRBJ2-7	TRBV7-9	NA	CASSPDASSYEQYF	TGTGCCAGCAGCCCGGACGCATCCTCCTACGAGCAGTACTTC
NA	TRBJ1-1	TRBV19	NA	CASSIGSGLGTEAFF	TGTGCCAGTAGTATAGGGTCCGGGCTTGGCACTGAAGCTTTCTTT
NA	TRBJ2-3	TRBV7-9	TRBD2	CASSPPVAGIDTQYF	TGTGCCAGCAGCCCCCCAGTAGCGGGAATAGATACGCAGTATTTT
once	TRBJ2-3	TRBV12-5	TRBD2	CASGLILAGATDTQYF	TGTGCTAGTGGTTTGATTCTAGCGGGAGCCACAGATACGCAGTATTTT
NA	TRBJ2-5	TRBV7-9	NA	CASSLNRLQETQYF	TGTGCCAGCAGCCTAAACAGGCTCCAAGAGACCCAGTACTTC
NA	TRBJ1-1	TRBV27	NA	CASSLGQMNTEAFF	TGTGCCAGCAGTTTAGGCCAGATGAACACTGAAGCTTTCTTT
NA	TRBJ2-5	TRBV2	TRBD2	CASSELGRETQYF	TGTGCCAGCAGTGAACTCGGGAGGGAGACCCAGTACTTC
NA	TRBJ2-3	TRBV5-1	NA	CASSPRSGWADTQYF	TGCGCCAGCAGCCCGCGGAGTGGCTGGGCAGATACGCAGTATTTT
NA	TRBJ1-3	TRBV28	TRBD1	CASSPPGQGTSGNTIYF	TGTGCCAGCAGCCCTCCGGGACAGGGAACAAGTGGAAACACCATATATTTT
few	TRBJ2-7	TRBV10-2	NA	CASRALSGTPPYEQYF	TGCGCCAGCAGAGCCCTTAGTGGGACACCCCCCTACGAGCAGTACTTC
NA	TRBJ1-5	TRBV21-1	NA	CASSKAPLGTGGDQPQHF	TGTGCCAGCAGCAAAGCTCCCCTTGGGACAGGGGGCGATCAGCCCCAGCATTTT
NA	TRBJ2-7	TRBV7-2	TRBD1	CASSPTGDPGGEQYF	TGTGCCAGCAGCCCGACAGGGGACCCGGGTGGGGAGCAGTACTTC
NA	TRBJ2-1	TRBV19	NA	CATQGHEQFF	TGTGCCACCCAGGGGCATGAGCAGTTCTTC
NA	TRBJ2-1	TRBV2	TRBD2	CASSGLAGNNEQFF	TGTGCCAGCAGTGGACTAGCTGGAAACAATGAGCAGTTCTTC
NA	TRBJ2-2	TRBV29-1	TRBD2	CSVRIKKSGTFAEELFF	TGCAGCGTCCGAATTAAAAAGAGCGGGACCTTCGCCGAGGAGCTGTTTTTT
NA	TRBJ1-1	TRBV7-9	TRBD1	CASSLAPGQGNTEAFF	TGTGCCAGCAGCTTAGCGCCCGGACAGGGGAACACTGAAGCTTTCTTT
NA	TRBJ2-7	TRBV19	NA	CASSSRDGSYEQYF	TGTGCCAGTAGTAGCCGGGACGGATCCTACGAGCAGTACTTC
NA	TRBJ1-1	TRBV6-6	NA	CASSYSSEENTEAFF	TGTGCCAGCAGTTACTCGTCCGAAGAGAACACTGAAGCTTTCTTT
NA	TRBJ1-2	TRBV5-4	TRBD1	CASSPRGGDPLYGYTF	TGTGCCAGCAGCCCCCGAGGGGGCGATCCTCTATATGGCTACACCTTC
NA	TRBJ2-3	TRBV29-1	TRBD2	CSVVPSTSGSGDTQYF	TGCAGCGTTGTCCCGTCGACTAGCGGGAGCGGAGATACGCAGTATTTT
once	TRBJ2-7	TRBV5-4	NA	CASSSSPSQDLGGEQYF	TGTGCCAGCAGCTCATCCCCCTCACAGGATTTAGGGGGCGAGCAGTACTTC
NA	TRBJ2-6	TRBV7-9	NA	CASSLGMTGPTSVLTF	TGTGCCAGCAGCCTCGGAATGACAGGTCCCACTTCCGTCCTGACTTTC
NA	TRBJ2-7	TRBV7-9	TRBD2	CASSPPTSGGPTYEQYF	TGTGCCAGCAGCCCGCCAACATCGGGAGGGCCCACCTACGAGCAGTACTTC
NA	TRBJ2-7	TRBV29-1	NA	CSVEDDDRRYEQYF	TGCAGCGTTGAAGATGACGACAGACGCTACGAGCAGTACTTC
NA	TRBJ2-1	TRBV9	NA	CATPGGGRAPFSSYNEQFF	TGTGCCACCCCCGGTGGGGGGCGGGCCCCCTTTAGCTCCTACAATGAGCAGTTCTTC
NA	TRBJ2-3	TRBV7-2	NA	CASSFGTPDTQYF	TGTGCCAGCAGCTTCGGGACCCCAGATACGCAGTATTTT
NA	TRBJ1-1	TRBV4-3	NA	CASSQGRAPKSEAFF	TGCGCCAGCAGCCAAGGTAGGGCCCCAAAGTCTGAAGCTTTCTTT